What follows are 12 T cell receptor beta chains derived from one specimen sequenced in a study of cytomegalovirus exposure and HLA in healthy donors. PCR amplification relied on 60 Vbeta primers (plus 13 Jbeta primers). Measured with immunoSEQ multiplex PCR; TCRdb has only the in-frame clones, and not every one. The sample holds about 140,000 clones; approximately 70% are singletons and the top ten take around 6%. Sample: PBMCs. The receptors shown here come from a woman in her sixties or seventies in good health and CMV-seronegative.

The rearrangement links TRBV28 to TRBJ1-5; 8 nucleotides match TRBD1. Per germline, CDR1 MDHEN and CDR2 SYDVKM. The CDR3 sequence is 14 residues long. V was pared by 5 bases and J by 8 bases, with 8 bases of the junction left unmatched. CDR3 in amino acids: CASSPGTGLEPQHF. The DNA for the CDR3 is TGTGCCAGCAGTCCCGGGACAGGCCTGGAGCCCCAGCATTTT.

This chain joins TRBV27 and TRBJ2-7; 9 nucleotides agree with TRBD1. V lost 4 bases, J lost 7 bases, and 8 bases stayed unmatched. This CDR3 is 14 amino acids long. Germline CDR1 MNHEY, CDR2 SMNVEV (reference sequence). CDR3 DNA: TGTGCCAGCAGTTACCGGGACAGGGAGAGGGAGCAGTACTTC. It specifies CASSYRDREREQYF.

There are a few counts of this clone. This chain links TRBV7-9 with TRBJ2-1; D is perhaps TRBD2 (6 bases). The CDR3 loop spans 15 amino acids. The V end was cut by 2 bases, the J end by 8 bases, with 16 bases between. Germline V gene lookup returns CDR1 SEHNR and CDR2 FQNEAQ (reference sequence). The CDR3 coding sequence is TGTGCCAGCAGCTTACCTCCACCTAGCGACCATGAGCAGTTCTTC. Its protein product is CASSLPPPSDHEQFF.

The chain joins TRBV7-3 to TRBJ2-1; 10 bases map to TRBD2. The CDR3 contains 15 residues. The germline V gene encodes CDR1 SGHTA and CDR2 FQGTGA. The ends lost 0 bases at V and 6 bases at J; junction bases unmatched: 2. The chain's CDR3 is CASSLTASGSNEQFF. The CDR3 DNA follows: TGTGCCAGCAGCTTAACAGCTAGCGGGAGCAATGAGCAGTTCTTC.

The chain joins TRBV28 to TRBJ2-1; TRBD2 might be the D (7 bases). The germline V and J ends were trimmed by 7 bases and 1 base, with 14 bases remaining between them. Germline values: CDR1 MDHEN, CDR2 SYDVKM. The CDR3 length is 15 residues. CDR3 sequence: CASTLGGASYNEQFF. As DNA, the CDR3 is TGTGCCAGCACCTTAGGGGGGGCATCCTACAATGAGCAGTTCTTC.

As concerns this clone: Its ends do not fully match the called genes, so a read error is possible. At the DNA level, this CDR3 is encoded by other sequences in the same sample as well. This chain uses TRBV4-3 with TRBJ1-4; D is possibly TRBD1 (6 bases). The CDR3 consists of 14 residues. The germline gives CDR1 LGHNA, CDR2 YSLEER. CDR3 region: CASSPTGLDEKLFF. As DNA, the CDR3 is TGCGCCAGCAGCCCTACAGGGTTGGATGAAAAGCTGTTTTTT.

The chain uses TRBV9 and TRBJ2-7; no clear D gene. Trimming pared 0 bases from V and 3 bases from J, leaving 13 bases between. Germline lookup yields CDR1 SGDLS and CDR2 YYNGEE. The CDR3 contains 15 residues. Written as DNA, the CDR3 is TGTGCCAGCAGCGTAGGGTTACGGAGAAACTACGAGCAGTACTTC. This encodes CASSVGLRRNYEQYF. The full variable domain, completed using reference TRBV9 and TRBJ2-7, is DSGVTQTPKHLITATGQRVTLRCSPRSGDLSVYWYQQSLDQGLQFLIQYYNGEERAKGNILERFSAQQFPDLHSELNLSSLELGDSALYFCASSVGLRRNYEQYFGPGTRLTVT.

J is TRBJ1-5 and V is TRBV6-6, with 8 nucleotides matching TRBD1. CDR1 MNHNY and CDR2 SVGAGI come from the germline V gene (reference sequence). With V trimmed by 2 bases and J by 3 bases, 6 bases remained unmatched. This CDR3 contains 16 residues. The CDR3, as DNA: TGTGCCAGCAGTTACCCGACAGGGGATATCAATCAGCCCCAGCATTTT. This encodes CASSYPTGDINQPQHF.

This clone was observed a single time. CDR3 bases: TGTGCCAGCAGCTCCCGTAGAGTAGCGGGGTTTCGTAACGAGCAGTACTTC. Residues: CASSSRRVAGFRNEQYF. The rearrangement links TRBV5-6 to TRBJ2-7; 8 bases agree with TRBD2. J lost 5 bases, V lost 3 bases, and 16 bases had no gene match. The germline V gene encodes CDR1 SGHDT and CDR2 YYEEEE. There are 17 residues in the CDR3.

The V call is TRBV28, the J call TRBJ1-5; possibly TRBD1 for D (6 bases). The germline V gene has CDR1 MDHEN and CDR2 SYDVKM. The CDR3 covers 15 residues. Trimming left V 1 base short and J 2 bases short, with 9 bases between. DNA of the CDR3: TGTGCCAGCAGTTTATTCAGGGGACGCAATCAGCCCCAGCATTTT. Translation: CASSLFRGRNQPQHF. Combining the CDR3 with reference TRBV28 and TRBJ1-5 gives the whole variable domain DVKVTQSSRYLVKRTGEKVFLECVQDMDHENMFWYRQDPGLGLRLIYFSYDVKMKEKGDIPEGYSVSREKKERFSLILESASTNQTSMYLCASSLFRGRNQPQHFGDGTRLSIL.

This CDR3 is CASSSARRQGVGNEQFF. The CDR3 nucleotides are TGTGCCAGCAGCTCGGCGCGAAGACAGGGTGTTGGGAATGAGCAGTTCTTC. The V gene is TRBV5-4, the J gene TRBJ2-1, with 7 bases matching TRBD1. Germline CDR1 is SGHNT and CDR2 is YYREEE (reference sequence). The V gene end was trimmed by 3 bases and the J gene end by 7 bases; junction bases not matched to a gene: 16. This CDR3 spans 17 amino acids.

The chain uses TRBV4-2 and TRBJ2-7; TRBD2 matches at 8 bases. V lost 0 bases and J lost 5; bases outside the gene matches: 6. This CDR3 has 15 amino acids. CDR1 and CDR2 (germline): LGHNA, YNFKEQ. CDR3 coding DNA: TGTGCCAGCAGCCAAGAAGTCGGACTAGCCCACGAGCAGTACTTC. As protein: CASSQEVGLAHEQYF.